This T cell receptor beta chain came from a study of T cell responses to AZD1222 COVID-19 vaccine (dated by TCRdb to the early 2020s). Turning to the overall study: TCR sequencing covered 233 trial participants: 207 given two doses of AZD1222 and 26 given two doses of MenACWY control vaccine. Enrollment into the trials was organized by age into subgroups of 18-55, 56-69 and 70-plus years, and those subgroups contained 148, 28 and 57 TCR-sequenced participants, respectively. General findings and caveats noted by the study authors: Participants were mostly white British and included more females than males, and it was suggested by the authors that clonal diversity may have been underestimated. Because no day 14 peak-response samples were available, repertoires were characterized only after the peak T cell response. Only five to seven AZD1222 recipients were SARS-CoV-2 seropositive at baseline, limiting conclusions about previously exposed vaccinees. Spike-specific TCR breadth and depth rose significantly after two AZD1222 doses compared with day 0 and with MenACWY recipients. Nearly half of unique spike-specific TCRs reportedly recognized epitopes outside regions mutated in the B.1.351 and B.1.1.7 variants. In the small 56-69-year group, the increase in depth fell short of significance, most likely because of low power. The whole spike protein was spanned by vaccine-associated CD4 TCRs, and dominant responses were seen in regions 160-218 and 743-854.

The CDR3 regions of human TCRbeta chains were analyzed by immunosequencing. The published analysis was carried out like this. Repertoire TCRs were checked for matches against a reference library of SARS-CoV-2-specific TCRs that had been generated using the MIRA antigen-specificity platform. Breadth was defined as the fraction of unique TCRs that were SARS-CoV-2-associated, and depth was defined as the fraction of total T cells that were SARS-CoV-2-associated. Each spike-specific TCR was assigned to its reactive spike region and to a CD4 or CD8 class using the MIRA data. Log10-transformed breadth and depth values were compared by one-way ANOVA with Sidak's multiple comparisons tests. TCRdb carries this immuneACCESS record with in-frame sequences only. Its versions omit some clonotypes, under half of them owing to an unresolved V gene in the studies checked, with the rest unexplained. V and J calls and clone size follow that table, whereas D and trimming were derived from the DNA. In this sample the table shows under 150,000 clones, 88% of which occur a single time. Jointly, the top ten make up approximately 6.9% of the sample.

Explained via the paper, the time point label denotes: about 28 days (+/-7) after the second vaccine dose. AZD1222 recipients whose second dose came at about 4 weeks and those whose second dose came at about 12 weeks were combined into one group, since spike-specific TCR depth and breadth did not differ between the two schedules. The vaccinee samples were drawn from two UK trials, COV001 and COV002, one of which was a single-blind randomized controlled phase 2/3 trial testing AZD1222 (ChAdOx1 nCoV-19) in healthy adults. For TCRbeta chain sequencing, PBMC samples from trial participants were taken at day 0 and at day 28 after the second dose. The germline V gene encodes CDR1 SGHNT and CDR2 YYREEE (reference sequence). Measured from the cysteine to the phenylalanine, the CDR3 is 15 residues long. Just the 45-base CDR3 DNA is kept, in frame starting at base 1. V is clipped by 2 bases and J by 1 base, and the sequence between their germline boundaries is 10 bases long.

This clone was found once. Its recognized antigen is unknown. Base qualities are not recorded, but no much larger clone differs from it by a single base. In this chain, TRBV5-4 is recombined with TRBJ1-5; the D gene is perhaps TRBD1, from 5 matching bases. The origin of this receptor is an adult who received the AZD1222 COVID-19 vaccine. The sequences come from peripheral blood, collected 28 days after the second AZD1222 dose. DNA sequence: TGTGCCAGCAGCTTATCCAGGGAGAGCAATCAGCCCCAGCATTTT. The encoded protein is CASSLSRESNQPQHF.